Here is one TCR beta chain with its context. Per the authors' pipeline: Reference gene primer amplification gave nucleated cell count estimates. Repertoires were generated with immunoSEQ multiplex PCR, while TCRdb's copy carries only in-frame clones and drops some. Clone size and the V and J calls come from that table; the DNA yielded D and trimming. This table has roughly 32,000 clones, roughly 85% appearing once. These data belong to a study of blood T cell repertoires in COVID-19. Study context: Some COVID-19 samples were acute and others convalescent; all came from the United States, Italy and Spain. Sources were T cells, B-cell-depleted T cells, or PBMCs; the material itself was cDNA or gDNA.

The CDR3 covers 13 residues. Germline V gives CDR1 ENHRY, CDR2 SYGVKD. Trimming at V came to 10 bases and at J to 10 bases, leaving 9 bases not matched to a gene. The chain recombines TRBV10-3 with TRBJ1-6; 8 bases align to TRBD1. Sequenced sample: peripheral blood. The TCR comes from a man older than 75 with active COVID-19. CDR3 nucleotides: TGTGCCACCCGACAGGGGTTAATGTCACCCCTCCACTTT. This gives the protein CATRQGLMSPLHF.